This record looks at one T cell receptor (beta chain) sequence and its context. This sample was included in a study of blood T cell repertoires in COVID-19. For the study at large: COVID-19 samples collected from the United States, Italy and Spain covered acute and convalescent phases. T cells, B-cell-depleted T cells, or PBMCs supplied cDNA or gDNA.

With 2 bases clipped from V and 4 bases from J, the junction kept 3 bases outside the gene matches. Germline lookup yields CDR1 MNHEY and CDR2 SMNVEV (reference sequence). The length of the CDR3 is 15 residues. Followed longitudinally, the Seattle patients had been enrolled during active infection. Original analysis: Using reference gene primer amplification, nucleated cell counts were estimated. Profiled with immunoSEQ multiplex PCR; TCRdb holds only in-frame clones, not every one. That table is the source of V, J and clone size, and D and trimming were worked out from the DNA. The sample lists 30,000 to 40,000 clones; roughly 84% were seen once.

The chain couples TRBV27 to TRBJ2-2; 8 bases match TRBD2. The sequencing sample was made of peripheral blood. The clonotype comes from a man aged 55 to 70 with COVID-19, enrolled during active disease. The CDR3 sequence: CASSLRGLVTGELFF. The CDR3 DNA is TGTGCCAGCAGTTTAAGGGGACTAGTCACCGGGGAGCTGTTTTTT.